This TCR beta chain is from a study of post-analysis software for immune sequencing data. In the study overall: As for disease course, relapsing-remitting, secondary progressive and progressive-relapsing multiple sclerosis were all included.

The germline V gene has CDR1 KGHDR and CDR2 SFDVKD. Trimming pared 8 bases from V and 1 base from J, leaving 8 bases between. The length of the CDR3 is 13 residues. Study-wide findings and caveats: Comparison of patients with controls showed a handful of TRBV segments more frequent in patients, TRBV5-6, TRBV5-1 and TRBV20-1 among them. Controls' normalized Chao1 diversity significantly exceeded that of multiple sclerosis patients. Strong co-clustering by F measure linked samples that shared a preparation batch.

Concerning this clonotype itself: Antigen specificity is unknown.

The TCR beta cDNA libraries carried unique molecular identifiers. Researchers reported 520,000 or so cDNA molecules coming from roughly 0.93 to 9.6 million T cells. TCRdb recomputed calls from the PCR reads with MiXCR, one row per CDR3 protein. Here the sample spans approximately 570,000 distinct CDR3 sequences, roughly 40% being singletons. This sequence joins TRBV24-1 and TRBJ2-1; D not resolved. The sequence came from a girl between 10 and 17 years old with multiple sclerosis. Material: blood. The CDR3 spells CATKDPSYNEQFF. The CDR3 DNA is TGTGCCACCAAGGATCCATCCTACAATGAGCAGTTCTTC.